This T cell receptor (beta chain) was recovered during a study of blood T cell repertoires in COVID-19. CDR1 and CDR2 (germline): SGDLS, YYNGEE. V was cut by 0 bases and J by 5 bases, with 15 bases left in between. This CDR3 is built from 15 residues. Produced via immunoSEQ multiplex PCR; TCRdb's table is partial and in-frame only. The sample contains more than 120,000 clones, more than 70% of which appear only once. The sequence came from a human donor in a cohort sampled during active COVID-19. The chain recombines TRBV9 with TRBJ2-7, with a weak D call TRBD2 (7 bases). Source material: peripheral blood. CDR3 bases: TGTGCCAGCAGCGTAGCAGGGGCCGGGGGGAACGAGCAGTACTTC. This sequence encodes CASSVAGAGGNEQYF. The full variable domain, with the rest looked up from reference TRBV9 and TRBJ2-7, is DSGVTQTPKHLITATGQRVTLRCSPRSGDLSVYWYQQSLDQGLQFLIQYYNGEERAKGNILERFSAQQFPDLHSELNLSSLELGDSALYFCASSVAGAGGNEQYFGPGTRLTVT.